The 12 T cell receptor beta chains below all came from one sample that was sequenced in a study of cytomegalovirus exposure and HLA in healthy donors. The primer mix had 60 Vbeta and 13 Jbeta primers. Generated by immunoSEQ multiplex PCR, the TCRdb table keeps only in-frame clones and is missing some. Among about 150,000 clones, under 75% were seen once, and the ten largest hold approximately 6.5%. What was sequenced was PBMCs. The receptors were gathered from a woman aged 55-69 years in good health and CMV-seropositive.

This clone was observed a single time. The chain has TRBV30 and TRBJ2-7, with D perhaps TRBD2 (6 bases). Germline lookup yields CDR1 GTSNPN and CDR2 SVGIG (reference sequence). Trimming cost V 2 bases and J 8 bases, with 16 bases left between them. The CDR3 extends over 13 amino acids. CDR3 loop: CAWSTSGSLKQYF. CDR3 coding DNA: TGTGCCTGGAGTACGAGCGGGTCACTCAAGCAGTACTTC.

This chain connects TRBV29-1 to TRBJ2-5, with 7 bases aligning to TRBD2. This CDR3 spans 13 amino acids. V dropped 4 bases and J dropped 1; count of bases not matched to a gene: 3. The germline gives CDR1 SQVTM, CDR2 ANQGSEA. CDR3 bases: TGCAGCGTTGCTGGGACTACCCAAGAGACCCAGTACTTC. It yields the protein CSVAGTTQETQYF. Full variable domain (rest looked up from reference TRBV29-1 and TRBJ2-5): SAVISQKPSRDICQRGTSLTIQCQVDSQVTMMFWYRQQPGQSLTLIATANQGSEATYESGFVIDKFPISRPNLTFSTLTVSNMSPEDSSIYLCSVAGTTQETQYFGPGTRLLVL.

The chain employs TRBV2 and TRBJ2-1, with TRBD2 matching over 16 bases. The CDR3 contains 17 residues. After removal of 6 bases from V and 6 bases from J, the junction contained 8 bases not matched to a gene. Germline CDR1 and CDR2: SNHLY and FYNNEI. CDR3 region: CASRPGLAGGIRNEQFF. The CDR3 DNA sequence: TGTGCCAGCAGACCGGGACTAGCGGGAGGGATTCGCAATGAGCAGTTCTTC.

The rearrangement uses TRBV18 and TRBJ1-1; the D is unclear. From germline, CDR1 is KGHSH and CDR2 LQKENI. V was cut by 3 bases and J by 7 bases, with 6 bases left in between. This CDR3 has 11 amino acids. In nucleotides, the CDR3 is TGTGCCAGCTCACCGACAAGTGAAGCTTTCTTT. This gives the protein CASSPTSEAFF.

This chain connects TRBV27 to TRBJ2-3; no reliable D call. The V end lost 3 bases, the J end lost 0 bases, and 4 bases lay between the germline ends. The CDR3 is 13 residues long. In germline, CDR1 is MNHEY, CDR2 SMNVEV (reference sequence). CDR3 coding DNA: TGTGCCAGCAGTTTCCTTAGCACAGATACGCAGTATTTT. It yields the protein CASSFLSTDTQYF.

The chain has TRBV5-4 and TRBJ1-4; TRBD1 agrees at 11 bases. CDR1 and CDR2 (germline): SGHNT, YYREEE (reference sequence). J lost 2 bases, V lost 4 bases, and 4 bases had no gene match. The CDR3 spans 16 residues. The CDR3 sequence: CASSAGQGATNEKLFF. The CDR3 DNA reads as TGTGCCAGCAGCGCCGGACAGGGGGCGACTAATGAAAAACTGTTTTTT. Full variable domain (remainder filled in from reference TRBV5-4 and TRBJ1-4): ETGVTQSPTHLIKTRGQQVTLRCSSQSGHNTVSWYQQALGQGPQFIFQYYREEENGRGNFPPRFSGLQFPNYSSELNVNALELDDSALYLCASSAGQGATNEKLFFGSGTQLSVL.

The chain links TRBV5-1 to TRBJ1-4, with TRBD1 identical over 10 bases. Germline lookup yields CDR1 SGHRS and CDR2 YFSETQ. V was pared by 3 bases and J by 3 bases, with 5 bases of the junction left unmatched. This CDR3 has 16 residues. The DNA for the CDR3 is TGCGCCAGCAGCTCCGGGACAGGGGAATCTAATGAAAAACTGTTTTTT. Protein: CASSSGTGESNEKLFF.

This sequence joins TRBV18 and TRBJ2-3, with TRBD1 matching over 10 bases. The CDR3 loop spans 16 amino acids. After removal of 3 bases from V and 3 bases from J, the junction contained 6 bases not matched to a gene. The germline V gene has CDR1 KGHSH and CDR2 LQKENI. The CDR3 reads CASSPMGQGITDTQYF. In DNA, the CDR3 is TGTGCCAGCTCACCGATGGGACAGGGGATTACAGATACGCAGTATTTT.

The rearrangement links TRBV2 to TRBJ2-5; 8 bases map to TRBD2. Germline V lookup: CDR1 SNHLY, CDR2 FYNNEI. The CDR3 runs to 15 residues. The trim removed 3 bases at V and 4 bases at J, leaving 7 bases unmatched. This CDR3 reads CASSDKRESRETQYF. The DNA of the CDR3 is TGTGCCAGCAGTGACAAGCGGGAGAGTAGAGAGACCCAGTACTTC. The entire variable domain, with the rest obtained from reference TRBV2 and TRBJ2-5, is as follows: EPEVTQTPSHQVTQMGQEVILRCVPISNHLYFYWYRQILGQKVEFLVSFYNNEISEKSEIFDDQFSVERPDGSNFTLKIRSTKLEDSAMYFCASSDKRESRETQYFGPGTRLLVL.

This clone showed up just once. The chain combines TRBV30 with TRBJ2-1, with D possibly being TRBD1 (6 bases). Trimming pared 7 bases from V and 6 bases from J, leaving 22 bases between. This CDR3 contains 15 residues. Germline CDR1 reads GTSNPN; CDR2 reads SVGIG (reference sequence). The DNA for the CDR3 is TGTGCCTTCACCGAAGGGGGTTATCTCGTCAATGAGCAGTTCTTC. It translates to CAFTEGGYLVNEQFF.

This chain joins TRBV7-3 and TRBJ1-2; 9 bases map to TRBD1. The germline CDR1 and CDR2 sequences are SGHTA and FQGTGA. CDR3 size: 14 residues. V shed 0 bases and J 11 bases; nucleotides not matched to a gene: 7. The chain's CDR3 is CASSLTPGQGQYTF. CDR3 sequence (DNA): TGTGCCAGCAGCTTAACCCCGGGACAGGGTCAGTACACCTTC.

The chain carries TRBV5-1 and TRBJ1-4; D is unresolved. CDR1 and CDR2 from the germline V gene are SGHRS and YFSETQ. Trimming took off 2 bases at V and 5 bases at J, with 10 bases between the two ends. The CDR3 has 14 residues. DNA of the CDR3: TGCGCCAGCAGCTTCTGGCCGGAGAATGAAAAACTGTTTTTT. Translated: CASSFWPENEKLFF. Supplemented by reference TRBV5-1 and TRBJ1-4, the full variable domain reads KAGVTQTPRYLIKTRGQQVTLSCSPISGHRSVSWYQQTPGQGLQFLFEYFSETQRNKGNFPGRFSGRQFSNSRSEMNVSTLELGDSALYLCASSFWPENEKLFFGSGTQLSVL.